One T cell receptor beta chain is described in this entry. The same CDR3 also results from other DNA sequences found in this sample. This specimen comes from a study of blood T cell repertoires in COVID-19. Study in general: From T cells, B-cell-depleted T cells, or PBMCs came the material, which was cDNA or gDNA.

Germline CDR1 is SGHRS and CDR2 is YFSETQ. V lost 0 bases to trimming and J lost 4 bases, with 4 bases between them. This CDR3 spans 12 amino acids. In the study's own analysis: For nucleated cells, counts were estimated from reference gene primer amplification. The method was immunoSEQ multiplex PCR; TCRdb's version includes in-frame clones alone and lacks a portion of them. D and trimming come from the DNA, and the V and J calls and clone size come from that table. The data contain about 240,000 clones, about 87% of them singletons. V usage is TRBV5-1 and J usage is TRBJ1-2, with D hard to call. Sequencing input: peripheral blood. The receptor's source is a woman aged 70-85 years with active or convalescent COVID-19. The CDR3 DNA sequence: TGCGCCAGCAGCTTGGACGGCTATGGCTACACCTTC. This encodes CASSLDGYGYTF.